Presented here are 20 T cell receptor beta chains from one specimen sequenced in a study of shared clonotypes between healthy human individuals. Clones were read by immunoSEQ multiplex PCR, and TCRdb kept only the in-frame ones, dropping some. The data hold 2 million to 2.5 million clones, with under 97% observed a single time. Sequencing was done on a sample of naive CD4+ T cells sorted from blood. The subset is: CD45RA+ positively selected. Receptors were obtained from a young man in good health.

The gene calls are TRBV5-4 and TRBJ2-1, with 8 nucleotides matching TRBD2. The CDR3 length is 16 residues. Trimming took 6 bases from V and 0 from J; bases not matched to a gene: 8. Germline loops: CDR1 SGHNT, CDR2 YYREEE (reference sequence). CDR3 sequence: CASIPGAGVSYNEQFF. The CDR3 DNA reads as TGTGCCAGCATCCCGGGAGCGGGAGTCTCCTACAATGAGCAGTTCTTC.

The table lists this clone with a few counts. The chain has TRBV2 and TRBJ1-6, with unresolved D. There are 13 residues in the CDR3. Trimming shortened V by 1 base and J by 15 bases, and 13 bases separated the two germline ends. CDR1 is SNHLY and CDR2 is FYNNEI in the germline V gene. The CDR3 DNA reads TGTGCCAGCAGTGAAGACTACAGCCGGTACCTCCACTTT. Protein sequence: CASSEDYSRYLHF. Supplemented by reference TRBV2 and TRBJ1-6, the full variable domain reads EPEVTQTPSHQVTQMGQEVILRCVPISNHLYFYWYRQILGQKVEFLVSFYNNEISEKSEIFDDQFSVERPDGSNFTLKIRSTKLEDSAMYFCASSEDYSRYLHFGNGTRLTVT.

This chain connects TRBV5-1 to TRBJ1-1; no firm D call. Trimming shortened V by 3 bases and J by 3 bases, and 6 bases separated the two germline ends. CDR3 size: 12 residues. Germline loops: CDR1 SGHRS, CDR2 YFSETQ. The CDR3 nucleotides are TGCGCCAGCAGCTCGGGAGACACTGAAGCTTTCTTT. Amino acids: CASSSGDTEAFF.

The V call is TRBV6-1, the J call TRBJ2-1; the match to TRBD2 covers 9 bases. The V gene's germline CDR1 is MNHNS and CDR2 SASEGT. This CDR3 has 15 amino acids. V was clipped by 2 bases and J by 10 bases; unmatched bases: 9. The chain's CDR3 is CASSEQGGGAREQFF. The CDR3 coding sequence is TGTGCCAGCAGTGAACAAGGCGGGGGGGCCCGGGAGCAGTTCTTC.

This sequence joins TRBV5-1 and TRBJ1-6; 7 bases agree with TRBD1. V shed 8 bases, J shed 3 bases, and the junction held 5 bases outside the gene matches. This CDR3 is built from 14 residues. Per the germline V gene, CDR1 is SGHRS and CDR2 is YFSETQ. The CDR3 bases are TGCGCCAGTCAGCAGGGGGACTATAATTCACCCCTCCACTTT. It yields the protein CASQQGDYNSPLHF.

A note on this clone: The junction departs from germline at one end; a sequencing error may be responsible. The gene calls are TRBV10-3 and TRBJ1-1, with a weak D call TRBD1 (6 bases). This CDR3 is built from 15 residues. Germline assignment: CDR1 ENHRY and CDR2 SYGVKD. CDR3 protein: CAISQSTGMKNEAFF. The CDR3 DNA reads TGTGCCATCAGTCAGTCAACAGGGATGAAAAATGAAGCTTTCTTT.

The rearrangement joins TRBV7-2 to TRBJ2-1; 10 bases match TRBD2. CDR3 length equals 18 residues. The V segment lost 5 bases and the J segment 5 bases; nucleotides outside the gene matches: 15. CDR1 SGHTA and CDR2 FQGNSA come from the germline V gene. CDR3 in DNA: TGTGCCAGCAGCGCCCGCCTGATCCTAGCGGGGGCCGACAATGAGCAGTTCTTC. It yields the protein CASSARLILAGADNEQFF.

A word on this clone: Distinct nucleotide sequences in the sample also encode this CDR3. The rearrangement joins TRBV5-1 to TRBJ1-1; D is uncertain. The germline V gene encodes CDR1 SGHRS and CDR2 YFSETQ. Trimming removed 2 bases from V and 3 bases from J, with 8 bases in between. This CDR3 has 13 amino acids. The CDR3 coding sequence is TGCGCCAGCAGCTTCACTGGGGACACTGAAGCTTTCTTT. Its protein product is CASSFTGDTEAFF.

The V gene is TRBV11-3, the J gene TRBJ1-1, with 8 bases matching TRBD1. This CDR3 contains 14 residues. Germline loops: CDR1 SGHNT, CDR2 YENEEA. After removal of 5 bases from V and 4 bases from J, the junction contained 6 bases not matched to a gene. This CDR3 reads CASSPGQGATEAFF. The CDR3 nucleotides are TGTGCCAGCAGCCCAGGGCAGGGGGCCACTGAAGCTTTCTTT.

The chain links TRBV9 to TRBJ1-6; TRBD1 matches at 7 bases. Germline CDR1 and CDR2: SGDLS and YYNGEE. CDR3 size: 13 residues. Unmatched junction bases numbered 0, after V lost 3 bases and J lost 6 bases. The CDR3 protein is CASSDRGNSPLHF. DNA for the CDR3: TGTGCCAGCAGCGACAGGGGTAATTCACCCCTCCACTTT.

The V gene is TRBV6-1, the J gene TRBJ2-7; no clear D gene. This CDR3 is built from 13 residues. Trimming took off 4 bases at V and 2 bases at J, with 9 bases between the two ends. Per germline, CDR1 MNHNS and CDR2 SASEGT. Here the CDR3 reads CASSGGITYEQYF. In nucleotides, the CDR3 is TGTGCCAGCAGTGGGGGTATCACCTACGAGCAGTACTTC.

The chain joins TRBV5-1 to TRBJ2-7; 11 bases align to TRBD2. The CDR3 is 16 residues long. Germline V gene lookup returns CDR1 SGHRS and CDR2 YFSETQ. J lost 5 bases, V lost 0 bases, and 7 bases had no gene match. CDR3 sequence: CASSLGTSGGKHEQYF. Here the CDR3 DNA reads TGCGCCAGCAGCTTGGGTACTAGCGGGGGAAAGCACGAGCAGTACTTC.

The chain carries TRBV11-2 and TRBJ1-1, with TRBD1 matching over 7 bases. Trimming cost V 5 bases and J 9 bases; bases outside gene matches: 9. Germline assignment: CDR1 SGHAT and CDR2 FQNNGV. The CDR3 totals 13 residues. The CDR3 DNA follows: TGTGCCAGCAGCCAACAGGGGTCGACCAAAGCTTTCTTT. Translated, it gives CASSQQGSTKAFF.

Written as DNA, the CDR3 is TGTGCCATCAGTGTCGGGGGGACAGGGGTCCAAGATACGCAGTATTTT. This translates into CAISVGGTGVQDTQYF. V is TRBV10-3 and J is TRBJ2-3, with TRBD1 matching over 10 bases. V was clipped by 4 bases and J by 5 bases; unmatched bases: 9. Germline V gene lookup returns CDR1 ENHRY and CDR2 SYGVKD. The CDR3 is 16 amino acids.

The chain combines TRBV19 with TRBJ1-6, with 7 bases lining up with TRBD1. This CDR3 has 16 amino acids. Per germline, CDR1 LNHDA and CDR2 SQIVND (reference sequence). With 6 bases clipped from V and 7 bases from J, the junction kept 12 bases outside the gene matches. The DNA for the CDR3 is TGTGCCAGTAGAACTGAATCCGGGACAGCAAATTCACCCCTCCACTTT. This encodes CASRTESGTANSPLHF.

V and J are TRBV20-1 and TRBJ1-1; D gene uncertain. CDR1 DFQATT and CDR2 SNEGSKA come from the germline V gene (reference sequence). CDR3 length: 10 residues. CDR3 sequence (DNA): TGCAGGCTTGTTAACACTGAAGCTTTCTTT. Protein product: CRLVNTEAFF.

The chain is built from TRBV5-1 and TRBJ2-7; weak D call: TRBD1 (6 bases). Germline V CDR1 and CDR2: SGHRS, YFSETQ. CDR3 length: 15 residues. V dropped 3 bases and J dropped 3 bases, with 16 bases sitting between them. The CDR3: CASSSQGVGDYEQYF. CDR3 sequence (DNA): TGCGCCAGCAGCTCACAGGGCGTAGGGGACTACGAGCAGTACTTC.

The rearrangement joins TRBV19 to TRBJ2-7; either TRBD1 or TRBD2 may fit D (5 bases each). Germline lookup yields CDR1 LNHDA and CDR2 SQIVND (reference sequence). The CDR3 has 14 amino acids. The germline V and J ends were trimmed by 5 bases and 3 bases, with 14 bases remaining between them. The CDR3: CASSGRDGFYEQYF. The CDR3 coding sequence is TGTGCCAGTAGTGGTCGGGACGGATTCTACGAGCAGTACTTC. Looking up the rest from reference TRBV19 and TRBJ2-7 gives the full variable domain: DGGITQSPKYLFRKEGQNVTLSCEQNLNHDAMYWYRQDPGQGLRLIYYSQIVNDFQKGDIAEGYSVSREKKESFPLTVTSAQKNPTAFYLCASSGRDGFYEQYFGPGTRLTVT.

The V gene is TRBV10-3, the J gene TRBJ2-7; TRBD1 is a possible D gene (5 bases). Germline V gene sequence: CDR1 ENHRY, CDR2 SYGVKD. Trimming pared 7 bases from V and 5 bases from J, leaving 18 bases between. This CDR3 is built from 14 residues. The CDR3 nucleotides are TGTGCCATCAAACCAGGCAGGGTAGGGGACGAGCAGTACTTC. Residues: CAIKPGRVGDEQYF.

The chain carries TRBV18 and TRBJ2-1; 10 bases map to TRBD2. The J segment lost 3 bases and the V segment lost 3 bases, leaving 5 bases of the junction unmatched. This CDR3 has 16 amino acids. Germline CDR1 and CDR2: KGHSH and LQKENI. The CDR3 coding sequence is TGTGCCAGCTCACCCCCTAGCGGGGGTTACTACAATGAGCAGTTCTTC. Protein product: CASSPPSGGYYNEQFF.